These T cell receptor beta chains were read from a single sample in a study of T cells in Graves' hyperthyroidism and ophthalmopathy. TCRdb reprocessed the multiplex PCR reads via MiXCR and lists one record per CDR3 protein. Here the sample spans about half a million distinct CDR3 sequences, around 21% being singletons. Sequenced input: blood. The receptors derive from a man between 18 and 35 years old with Graves' hyperthyroidism. Both conserved end residues are part of each CDR3. Each record gives: D gene, J gene, V gene, clone size, CDR3 DNA, CDR3 protein. A D gene is named only where the DNA matches it firmly. Part of the rows lack a size; the others show once, few, many or a class for expanded clones.

TRBD2	TRBJ2-7	TRBV28	.	TGTGCCAGCACTAGCGGGTCCGCCTACGAGCAGTACTTC	CASTSGSAYEQYF
.	TRBJ2-7	TRBV6-2/TRBV6-3	.	TGTGCCAGCAGCTTGCGCCGAGCGCGCGAGCAGTACTTC	CASSLRRAREQYF
.	TRBJ2-7	TRBV30	few	TGTGCCTGGAGTGTAGGTGCAGGCGACGAGCAGTACTTC	CAWSVGAGDEQYF
.	TRBJ1-2	TRBV30	few	TGTGCCTGTAAGAACGACGGCTACACCTTC	CACKNDGYTF
TRBD2	TRBJ2-7	TRBV11-2	many	TGTGCCAGCAGCTCCATTAAGCGGGGGGGCGACTACGAGCAGTACTTC	CASSSIKRGGDYEQYF
.	TRBJ2-5	TRBV12-3/TRBV12-4	many	TGTGCCAGCAGACCACAGGGAAGCGGGACCCAGTACTTC	CASRPQGSGTQYF
.	TRBJ2-7	TRBV19	.	TGTGCCAGTAGTATAGAGGCGGGAATATCCTACGTGGAGCAGTACTTC	CASSIEAGISYVEQYF
.	TRBJ2-5	TRBV11-2	many	TGTGCCAGCAGCTTAGATGCAGGGCTGGAGACCCAGTACTTC	CASSLDAGLETQYF
TRBD1	TRBJ1-3	TRBV12-3/TRBV12-4	many	TGTGCCAGCAGCCTTAGCGGGGACAGTACTAGAAACACCATATATTTT	CASSLSGDSTRNTIYF
.	TRBJ2-5	TRBV11-2	many	TGTGCCAGCAGCTTAGGTCGAGGCGGCCAAGAGACCCAGTACTTC	CASSLGRGGQETQYF
.	TRBJ1-5	TRBV2	many	TGTGCCAGCAGTTGGGACATCCCGTATAGCAATCAGCCCCAGCATTTT	CASSWDIPYSNQPQHF
.	TRBJ2-5	TRBV28	many	TGTGCCAGCAGTCTCCCCCTGGGGGCGGCGGAGACCCAGTACTTC	CASSLPLGAAETQYF
TRBD1	TRBJ1-1	TRBV6-1	many	TGTGCCAGCAGTGGCACAGGGGCCGGGGCTGAAGCTTTCTTT	CASSGTGAGAEAFF
.	TRBJ1-3	TRBV6-1	many	TGTGCCATGGGAGGTAGACCTGGGAACACCATATATTTT	CAMGGRPGNTIYF
.	TRBJ1-6	TRBV6-1	.	TGTGCCAGCAGTGAAGCGCTGGCATCGATGTCTAATTCACCCCTCCACTTT	CASSEALASMSNSPLHF
TRBD1	TRBJ1-2	TRBV11-2	many	TGTGCCAGCAGCTCGGGACAGGGGGCGTGGACCTTCTATGGCTACACCTTC	CASSSGQGAWTFYGYTF
.	TRBJ1-1	TRBV6-1	many	TGTGCCCACCGGGCCGAGAACACTGAAGCTTTCTTT	CAHRAENTEAFF
TRBD1	TRBJ1-2	TRBV7-8	many	TGTGCCAGCAGCTTATTGGGACAGCTCTATGGCTACACCTTC	CASSLLGQLYGYTF
TRBD1	TRBJ2-7	TRBV11-2	many	TGTGCCAGCAGCTTACCCCAGGGGGCCTACGAGCAGTACTTC	CASSLPQGAYEQYF
TRBD1	TRBJ1-6	TRBV4-2	.	TGTGCCAGCAGCCAAGTGGACAGGGACAATTCACCCCTCCACTTT	CASSQVDRDNSPLHF
.	TRBJ1-2	TRBV12-3/TRBV12-4	many	TGTGCCAGCAGCATTCGAGAGGGCCGCTATGGCTACACCTTC	CASSIREGRYGYTF
.	TRBJ1-2	TRBV30	.	TGTGCCTGGAGACAGGGTGGGTTGGGCTACACCTTC	CAWRQGGLGYTF
.	TRBJ2-2	TRBV25-1	many	TGTGCCAGCAGTGAAGGGGGGAAGAACACCGGGGAGCTGTTTTTT	CASSEGGKNTGELFF
.	TRBJ1-1	TRBV6-1	once	TGTGCCTCCCGCAGGGACCCCGGGACTGAAGCTTTCTTT	CASRRDPGTEAFF
.	TRBJ1-6	TRBV20-1	.	TGCAGTGCTAGAGATACAAGCTCCTATAATTCACCCCTCCACTTT	CSARDTSSYNSPLHF
TRBD1	TRBJ1-2	TRBV27	many	TGTGCCAGCAGTCGCATAGGGACAGGGTATGGTGGCTACACCTTC	CASSRIGTGYGGYTF
TRBD1	TRBJ1-1	TRBV6-5	few	TGTGCCAGCAGTTACTCGGGGGACAGGGTGAACACTGAAGCTTTCTTT	CASSYSGDRVNTEAFF
.	TRBJ2-5	TRBV9	.	TGTGCCAGCAGCGTAGCCATGGGGCAAGAGACCCAGTACTTC	CASSVAMGQETQYF
.	TRBJ1-2	TRBV20-1	many	TGCAGTGCTATCCCCCGAATAGCTAACTATGGCTACACCTTC	CSAIPRIANYGYTF
TRBD1	TRBJ2-7	TRBV5-1	.	TGCGCCAGCAGCTTCTCTCCGGGACAGGGCGAGCAGTACTTC	CASSFSPGQGEQYF
.	TRBJ2-7	TRBV12-3/TRBV12-4	many	TGTGCCAGCAGTATGACGACAAGCTACGAGCAGTACTTC	CASSMTTSYEQYF
TRBD2	TRBJ2-4	TRBV6-1	once	TGTGCCAGCAGGAGACTAGCGGGGGGCGGGAACATTCAGTACTTC	CASRRLAGGGNIQYF
.	TRBJ1-2	TRBV5-1	.	TGCGCCAGCAGCCCCCTAGCCGCTGTCTATGGCTACACCTTC	CASSPLAAVYGYTF
TRBD1	TRBJ2-2	TRBV19	few	TGTGCCAGTAGTGCGGGACAGGGGTTCGGGGAGCTGTTTTTT	CASSAGQGFGELFF
.	TRBJ1-2	TRBV13	many	TGTGCCAGCAGCTATGTTATTAACTATGGCTACACCTTC	CASSYVINYGYTF
.	TRBJ1-5	TRBV4-1	.	TGCGCCAGCAGCCAAGGTTGGGCGTTGCCCCAGCATTTT	CASSQGWALPQHF
.	TRBJ1-2	TRBV20-1	.	TGCAGTGCTAGTACTTTGGGGGGTCCCAAACTCGGCTACACCTTC	CSASTLGGPKLGYTF
.	TRBJ2-7	TRBV28	.	TGTGCCAGCAGACTACTAGGCTACGAGCAGTACTTC	CASRLLGYEQYF
.	TRBJ1-5	TRBV28	.	TGTGCCAGCAGTTTATTAGGGATCATCCAGCCCCAGCATTTT	CASSLLGIIQPQHF
TRBD1	TRBJ2-5	TRBV6-1	.	TGTGCCAGCAGTGAAGAGGGGGCGCGAGAGACCCAGTACTTC	CASSEEGARETQYF
.	TRBJ2-7	TRBV6-1	many	TGTGCCAGCAGTGAAGCCTTGATCTACGAGCAGTACTTC	CASSEALIYEQYF
.	TRBJ1-5	TRBV28	many	TGTGCCAGCCGATGGGGGGGGAATGGCAATCAGCCCCAGCATTTT	CASRWGGNGNQPQHF
.	TRBJ2-5	TRBV12-3/TRBV12-4	many	TGTGCCAGCAGTTTAGCGGTGCTGCCCCGAGAGACCCAGTACTTC	CASSLAVLPRETQYF
TRBD2	TRBJ2-5	TRBV6-1	few	TGTGCCAGCATCGACCCTAGCGGGAGGTACCAAGAGACCCAGTACTTC	CASIDPSGRYQETQYF
.	TRBJ2-7	TRBV30	.	TGTGCCTGGAACGGGGGGCAGGTGGGGTCCTACGAGCAGTACTTC	CAWNGGQVGSYEQYF
.	TRBJ2-5	TRBV2	many	TGTGCCAGCAGTGATATAGCGAGAGAGACCCAGTACTTC	CASSDIARETQYF
.	TRBJ1-2	TRBV25-1	many	TGTGCCAGCAGTGAATGGGGTTTCCCCGCCTTC	CASSEWGFPAF
TRBD1	TRBJ1-2	TRBV19	many	TGTGCCACCGAGTGGACAGGGAATAGCTATGGCTACACCTTC	CATEWTGNSYGYTF
.	TRBJ1-6	TRBV27	many	TGTGCCAGCAGGGAACAACGGGCCCCCTATAATTCACCCCTCCACTTT	CASREQRAPYNSPLHF